The entry below gives a single TCR beta chain sequence along with its context. No antigen is known for it. Qualities for individual bases were not recorded, and no much larger clone is one base off. CD8 naive samples were CD45RO-negative cells positively selected for CCR7, giving a CD45RA+CCR7+ population that excluded TemRA cells. Donors were healthy HIV-negative adults with no recently reported acute infections or vaccinations. All donors were Caucasian adults living in Nashville, Tennessee, USA. After blood collection by leukapheresis, PBMCs were isolated using Ficoll-Histopaque density gradient centrifugation and then cryopreserved in the vapor phase of liquid nitrogen. Analytical flow cytometry was used to check the purity and quantity of each magnetically sorted T cell population. Genomic DNA was isolated from each sorted fraction and quantified by UV absorbance on a Nanodrop 2000c. The source of the sample is a study of shared clonotypes between healthy human individuals (dated by TCRdb to about 2020). Study-level background: Three men and a couple of women, aged 18 to 49 years, made up the cohort. Per donor, three plates each were used for CD4 naive and CD4 memory, two for CD8 naive, and one for CD8 memory. Leukapheresis yielded between about 0.8 and 9.5 billion PBMCs per donor. To estimate repertoire size and how much clonotypes are shared between individuals, the study performed deep sequencing of blood TCR repertoires from about 5 healthy adults. To increase sequencing depth and limit assay-specific biases, TCR repertoire library preparation and sequencing were carried out by different laboratories using diverse techniques.

V was cut back by 8 bases and J by 4 bases, leaving a gap of 17 bases between them. CDR1 and CDR2 (SEHNR, FQNEAQ) derive from the germline V gene (reference sequence). Taken from cysteine to phenylalanine, the CDR3 has 14 residues. Of all the DNA, just the CDR3 is kept, 42 bases in frame from base 1. Using the deep immunoSEQ assay, multiplex PCR amplified TCR CDR3 regions from genomic DNA. Genomic DNA extracted from each cell subset was distributed evenly over all wells of several immunoSEQ 96-well plates, and each plate served as one replicate. For sorted subsets, approximately 0.2 ug of genomic DNA, equivalent to some 30,000 T cell genomes, went into each replicate PCR. Purified libraries were quantified with a Qubit 3.0 fluorometer, sized on a Bioanalyzer 2100, and re-quantified with the KAPA Library Quantification kit. Every immunoSEQ 96-well plate was sequenced on a separate single-read 150-cycle Illumina NextSeq 550 flow cell. As for how the authors treated the data: Because only junctional sequences without quality scores were contained in the immunoSEQ output, filtering matching that applied to full-length reads could not be performed. To assign V/J genes and CDR3, sequences were annotated using PyIR, a Python wrapper for IgBLAST v1.9, with IMGT germline references. Any read was removed if the V/J assignment was weak (E-value above 1e-6), the CDR3 was missing, or the read contained stop codons, out-of-frame junctions, or ambiguous translated residues. V3J clonotypes were defined by identical inferred V gene, J gene, and CDR3 amino acid sequence. Percentage overlap between repertoires was calculated by dividing the number of shared unique clonotypes by the size of the smaller repertoire. RTK rarefaction, the Chao1 estimator, and Recon v2.1 estimates of unobserved clonotypes were used to assess repertoire richness. Generation probabilities for all TCRbeta clonotypes obtained by the gDNA method from a handful of donors were computed using OLGA. In its TCRdb copy, this immuneACCESS table keeps in-frame sequences only and misses some clones. Where compared with another copy, unresolved V genes explain less than half of these, and the others have no known cause. That table gives V, J and clone size, and the DNA gave D and trimming. Here the sample has about 2.1 million clones; around 93% occur a single time. The top ten hold about 1.7% of the sample.

What the authors observed across the whole study: Incomplete sequencing was indicated by rarefaction of sorted-subset datasets, despite the large sequencing depth. Across four donors, approximately 5% of naive CD4, roughly 3.3% of naive CD8, 2.3% of memory CD4, and around 0.4% of memory CD8 clonotypes were shared. Naive subsets generally had larger estimated clonotype richness than memory subsets. The small number of donors limited the genetic and exposure-history diversity represented. Pairwise subsampling led to the expectation that sequencing depth would affect the degree of clonotype sharing among donors. Compared with non-shared clonotypes, clonotypes shared by all four sorted-subset donors had higher generation probabilities. Sampling was restricted to blood, and TCR repertoires in tissue are likely to differ from TCR repertoires in blood.

The TCR comes from a man aged 18 to 30 in good health. Some clones in this sample may be carry-over from other donors' samples. Input material: naive CD8+ T cells from PBMCs. The cell subset or site tag for this specimen amounts to: CD45RA+CCR7+. This chain joins TRBV7-9 to TRBJ1-1; the D gene is perhaps TRBD1, from 6 matching bases. The nucleotide sequence reads as follows: TGTGCCAGCCGGGATATAACAGGGTCCACTGAAGCTTTCTTT. Translated, this gives CASRDITGSTEAFF.